This entry lists 21 T cell receptor beta chains sequenced from one sample in a study of molecular identifiers for immune sequencing clone quantification. Each CDR3 protein gets one entry after TCRdb re-called the PCR reads with MiXCR. The sample shows hundreds of thousands of distinct CDR3 sequences, about 25% of them seen only once. Sequenced material: naive CD8+ T cells from blood, with Jurkat cell RNA spiked in. The subset denotes: FACS-sorted CD8+CD4-CCR7+CD45RA+ naive T cells. The source of these receptors is a human donor in good health. Some libraries in this study had Jurkat cell RNA spiked in.

This rearrangement joins TRBV3-1 to TRBJ1-1; TRBD1 is a possible D gene (6 bases). The CDR3 length is 14 residues. The V gene lost 1 base and the J gene lost 4 bases, with 10 bases spanning the gap. Per germline, CDR1 LGHDT and CDR2 YNNKEL (reference sequence). This CDR3 is CASSQVAGVTEAFF. CDR3 nucleotides: TGTGCCAGCAGCCAAGTGGCAGGGGTCACTGAAGCTTTCTTT.

The chain employs TRBV15 and TRBJ2-5; 13 bases are a match to TRBD2. The CDR3 extends over 16 amino acids. Germline V gives CDR1 LNHNV, CDR2 YYDKDF (reference sequence). V was clipped by 5 bases and J by 3 bases; unmatched bases: 6. The CDR3 DNA sequence: TGTGCCACCAGCCGCGGACTAGCGGGAGTCGAAGAGACCCAGTACTTC. Its protein is CATSRGLAGVEETQYF. Full variable domain (remainder filled in from reference TRBV15 and TRBJ2-5): DAMVIQNPRYQVTQFGKPVTLSCSQTLNHNVMYWYQQKSSQAPKLLFHYYDKDFNNEADTPDNFQSRRPNTSFCFLDIRSPGLGDTAMYLCATSRGLAGVEETQYFGPGTRLLVL.

This clonotype was seen more than once but under ten times. The chain recombines TRBV7-9 with TRBJ2-2; D perhaps matches TRBD2 (5 bases). The CDR3 has 14 residues. V was clipped by 7 bases and J by 2 bases, with 11 bases between them. CDR1 is SEHNR and CDR2 is FQNEAQ in the germline V gene (reference sequence). Here the CDR3 reads CASIGWTNTGELFF. The CDR3 nucleotides are TGTGCCAGCATAGGCTGGACTAACACCGGGGAGCTGTTTTTT.

This clonotype was seen many times. The chain recombines TRBV20-1 with TRBJ2-1; 11 bases fit TRBD2. The V and J ends lost 5 bases and 13 bases, in that order; junction bases with no gene match: 7. CDR1 is DFQATT, CDR2 SNEGSKA, per germline (reference sequence). The CDR3 is 12 residues long. CDR3 nucleotides: TGCAGTGCTGAGGGACTAGCGGTGGGCCAGTTCTTC. Its protein is CSAEGLAVGQFF.

There are a few counts of this clonotype. The chain carries TRBV14 and TRBJ2-7; TRBD1 matches 8 bases. The CDR3 sequence is 14 residues long. V was pared by 1 base and J by 3 bases, with 2 bases of the junction left unmatched. Germline CDR1 is SGHDN and CDR2 is FVKESK. CDR3 amino acids: CASSQAQGDYEQYF. CDR3 in DNA: TGTGCCAGCAGCCAAGCACAGGGGGACTACGAGCAGTACTTC.

The table lists this clonotype with a few counts. Just one base apart from a much larger clone, this may be a read error. This rearrangement joins TRBV4-3 to TRBJ1-1; 8 nucleotides align to TRBD1. Germline CDR1 reads LGHNA; CDR2 reads YSLEER. Trimming cost V 3 bases and J 3 bases; bases outside gene matches: 6. The CDR3 consists of 15 residues. In DNA, the CDR3 is TGCGCCAGCAGCCAGGGGACAGGACCGCACACTGAAGCTTTCTTT. Its protein product is CASSQGTGPHTEAFF.

In this sample, this clonotype turned up many times. The DNA for the CDR3 is TGTGCCAGCAGTGATAGTTCTGAGAAAGAGACCCAGTACTTC. This codes for CASSDSSEKETQYF. The rearrangement joins TRBV2 to TRBJ2-5; no clear D. V shed 3 bases and J shed 3 bases, with 11 bases lying between them. Per germline, CDR1 SNHLY and CDR2 FYNNEI. CDR3 length: 14 amino acids.

This clonotype has just a few counts. The chain is built from TRBV7-9 and TRBJ1-4; D unclear. Germline V gene data show CDR1 as SEHNR and CDR2 as FQNEAQ (reference sequence). Trimming removed 7 bases at V and 0 bases at J, with 15 bases between. This CDR3 comprises 16 residues. CDR3 protein: CASTTHREPTNEKLFF. CDR3 coding DNA: TGTGCCAGCACCACTCACCGGGAACCAACTAATGAAAAACTGTTTTTT.

Remarks on this clonotype: It may be a read error: a sequence one base away is much more abundant. This sequence joins TRBV4-1 and TRBJ1-1, with unresolved D. With 8 bases removed from V and 1 base from J, the gap between germline ends came to 17 bases. The CDR3 has 15 amino acids. Germline V lookup: CDR1 MGHRA, CDR2 YSYEKL. The CDR3 loop reads CASGPEPGWNTEAFF. CDR3 in DNA: TGCGCCAGCGGCCCTGAACCAGGATGGAACACTGAAGCTTTCTTT.

The J gene is TRBJ1-6, the V gene TRBV4-3; 7 bases align to TRBD1. V lost 3 bases and J lost 9; bases outside the gene matches: 8. The CDR3 loop spans 15 amino acids. Germline V gene data show CDR1 as LGHNA and CDR2 as YSLEER. The CDR3 nucleotides read TGCGCCAGCAGCCAGGGGACAGCGGTCACTTCACCCCTCCACTTT. Encoded protein: CASSQGTAVTSPLHF.

There are many counts of this clonotype. This chain joins TRBV7-6 and TRBJ2-3; 10 positions match TRBD2. V was clipped by 1 base and J by 2 bases; unmatched bases: 6. CDR1 and CDR2 (germline): SGHVS, FNYEAQ. CDR3 size: 17 residues. The CDR3 reads CASSLDGSGRTTDTQYF. CDR3 in DNA: TGTGCCAGCAGCTTAGATGGTAGCGGGAGGACCACAGATACGCAGTATTTT.

At least ten counts were recorded for this clonotype. The CDR3 region is CASSRQGWDEQYF. The CDR3 coding sequence is TGCGCCAGCAGTCGGCAGGGTTGGGACGAGCAGTACTTC. This chain links TRBV23-1 with TRBJ2-7; D is perhaps TRBD1 (5 bases). TRBV23-1 is an ORF, and what it does is uncertain. V lost 4 bases and J lost 5, with 12 bases in between. The CDR3 totals 13 residues.

This clonotype appeared a few times. This sequence joins TRBV19 and TRBJ1-1; no definite D call. CDR3 size: 13 residues. Germline V lookup: CDR1 LNHDA, CDR2 SQIVND (reference sequence). The V end lost 5 bases, the J end lost 0 bases, and 7 bases lay between the germline ends. The chain's CDR3 is CASSWNMNTEAFF. DNA of the CDR3: TGTGCCAGTAGTTGGAATATGAACACTGAAGCTTTCTTT.

In regard to this clonotype: The final CDR3 position lacks the conserved phenylalanine or tryptophan, pointing to a likely read error. This chain joins TRBV4-3 and TRBJ1-2; a weak D match, TRBD1 (6 bases). The V gene's germline CDR1 is LGHNA and CDR2 YSLEER. V lost 2 bases to trimming and J lost 6 bases, with 13 bases between them. The CDR3 contains 14 residues. DNA for the CDR3: TGCGCCAGCAGCCAAATCAGGGGAAACAATGGCTACACCTCC. It yields the protein CASSQIRGNNGYTS.

Concerning this clonotype: A read error may explain this, as a much larger clone is one base away. The chain recombines TRBV12-3 or TRBV12-4 with TRBJ2-3; possible D gene TRBD2, 7 bases. V shed 6 bases and J shed 14 bases, with 24 bases lying between them. The CDR3 is made up of 14 amino acids. The CDR3 sequence: CASSRRGAQVAMYF. The DNA of the CDR3 is TGTGCCAGCAGCCGTCGGGGGGCCCAGGTGGCTATGTATTTT.

As regards this clonotype: Being one base from a much bigger clone, this may be a read error. This is likely a read error, given that the CDR3 carries no conserved phenylalanine or tryptophan at its end. The chain couples TRBV6-1 to TRBJ1-1; no firm D call. In germline, CDR1 is MNHNS, CDR2 SASEGT. The germline V and J ends were trimmed by 4 bases and 1 base, with 13 bases remaining between them. The CDR3 is made up of 15 amino acids. In nucleotides, the CDR3 is TGTGCCAGCAGTGGATCAAAAGGCTCGAACACTGAAGCTTTCATT. It specifies CASSGSKGSNTEAFI.

This clonotype was seen at least ten times. The V and J genes are TRBV4-1 and TRBJ2-2; 8 bases match TRBD1. Germline assignment: CDR1 MGHRA and CDR2 YSYEKL. This CDR3 is 16 amino acids long. The junction had 5 bases not matched to a gene; V was cut back by 1 base and J by 4 bases. CDR3 DNA sequence: TGCGCCAGCAGCCAAGGGCAGGGGGCGACCACCGGGGAGCTGTTTTTT. Translating gives CASSQGQGATTGELFF.

A remark on this clonotype: One end of the junction does not line up with germline, which may come from a read error. The chain links TRBV6-2 or TRBV6-3 to TRBJ2-1; D is unclear. CDR3 length equals 14 residues. Germline values: CDR1 MNHEY, CDR2 SVGEGT. CDR3 protein: CASSYSSSYNEQIF. CDR3 DNA sequence: TGTGCCAGCAGTTATTCATCCAGTTACAATGAGCAGATCTTC.

V is TRBV14 and J is TRBJ2-7; weak D call: TRBD1 (6 bases). The length of the CDR3 is 13 residues. V was cut by 6 bases and J by 5 bases, with 14 bases left in between. Germline-derived CDR1 and CDR2 are SGHDN and FVKESK. CDR3 nucleotide sequence: TGTGCCAGCAGGTACACAGGGAGCCACGAGCAGTACTTC. The encoded protein is CASRYTGSHEQYF.

Comment on this clonotype: Given a much more abundant clone one base away, this may be a read error. V is TRBV20-1 and J is TRBJ2-3, with unresolved D. This CDR3 is 12 amino acids long. Germline assignment: CDR1 DFQATT and CDR2 SNEGSKA (reference sequence). This CDR3 is CSAPGYTDPQYF. The CDR3 DNA follows: TGCAGTGCTCCCGGATACACAGATCCGCAGTATTTT.

In its sample, this clonotype was seen many times. J is TRBJ2-7 and V is TRBV27; D might be TRBD1 (5 bases). Germline V gives CDR1 MNHEY, CDR2 SMNVEV (reference sequence). Between the trimmed V and J ends, which lost 0 bases and 6 bases, there was a span of 6 bases. The CDR3 runs 12 residues. The chain's CDR3 is CASSLSGVEQYF. The CDR3 nucleotides are TGTGCCAGCAGTTTATCAGGGGTCGAGCAGTACTTC.